This entry lists 18 T cell receptor beta chains sequenced from one sample in a study of T-cell reconstitution after alpha-beta-depleted transplantation in children. Unique molecular identifiers were incorporated when the TCRbeta library was constructed. Via MiXCR, TCRdb re-called the PCR reads, giving one row per CDR3 protein. This sample has about 200,000 distinct CDR3 sequences, with roughly 6.3% found just once. The specimen comprised PBMCs, sampled before TCRalphabeta/CD19-depleted stem cell transplant. The receptors were gathered from a girl less than two years old with combined immunodeficiency, due to receive a stem cell transplant.

This clonotype was recorded at least ten times. This sequence joins TRBV7-6 and TRBJ2-1; 7 bases align to TRBD1. Germline CDR1 and CDR2: SGHVS and FNYEAQ. V gave up 9 bases and J gave up 4 bases; unmatched junction bases: 12. This CDR3 comprises 15 residues. The CDR3 nucleotides are TGTGCCAGTAGTACCAGACAGGGCATTTACAATGAGCAGTTCTTC. Protein product: CASSTRQGIYNEQFF.

This clonotype was seen repeatedly, ten times or more. This chain joins TRBV20-1 and TRBJ1-2; weak D call: TRBD1 (5 bases). The CDR3 runs 13 residues. V lost 3 bases to trimming and J lost 1 base, with 9 bases between them. Germline lookup yields CDR1 DFQATT and CDR2 SNEGSKA (reference sequence). The CDR3 sequence is CSASPGGNYGYTF. The CDR3 DNA follows: TGCAGTGCTAGTCCGGGGGGTAACTATGGCTACACCTTC.

This clonotype was recorded at least ten times. The chain uses TRBV12-5 and TRBJ1-5, with no clear D. This CDR3 has 13 residues. The germline V and J ends were trimmed by 6 bases and 1 base, with 7 bases remaining between them. CDR1 LGHNT and CDR2 FRNRAP come from the germline V gene. In nucleotides, the CDR3 is TGTGCTAGTGGCTTGAACAGCAATCAGCCCCAGCATTTT. Its translation: CASGLNSNQPQHF.

Many counts were recorded for this clonotype. This chain links TRBV12-3 or TRBV12-4 with TRBJ2-2; D is undetermined. Trimming cost V 2 bases and J 7 bases, with 17 bases left between them. This CDR3 comprises 16 residues. As DNA, the CDR3 is TGTGCCAGCAGTTTATTGGGTCGGAGAGTGGGCGGGGAGCTGTTTTTT. Protein sequence: CASSLLGRRVGGELFF.

The table lists this clonotype with many counts. This rearrangement joins TRBV27 to TRBJ2-3, with 10 bases matching TRBD2. Germline-derived CDR1 and CDR2 are MNHEY and SMNVEV (reference sequence). J lost 4 bases, V lost 1 base, and 5 bases had no gene match. The CDR3 is made up of 16 amino acids. The CDR3 coding sequence is TGTGCCAGCAGTTTATTTGCTAGCGGGAGTGCAGATACGCAGTATTTT. This codes for CASSLFASGSADTQYF.

The sample holds many counts of this clonotype. The chain couples TRBV29-1 to TRBJ2-7, with D tentatively TRBD1 (7 bases). The V end was cut by 4 bases, the J end by 6 bases, with 13 bases between. Germline CDR1 SQVTM, CDR2 ANQGSEA. This CDR3 spans 12 amino acids. CDR3 coding DNA: TGCAGCGTTGGGAGACAGGGACTCGAGCAGTACTTC. Protein sequence: CSVGRQGLEQYF.

This clonotype showed up many times. The chain combines TRBV4-1 with TRBJ2-1; D remains ambiguous. The CDR3 loop spans 13 amino acids. The germline CDR1 and CDR2 sequences are MGHRA and YSYEKL. V was pared by 1 base and J by 6 bases, with 7 bases between. The CDR3 DNA reads as TGCGCCAGCAGCCAAGGTCTTTCCAATGAGCAGTTCTTC. It is translated as CASSQGLSNEQFF.

J is TRBJ1-3 and V is TRBV25-1, with 8 bases fitting TRBD1. With V trimmed by 4 bases and J by 2 bases, 4 bases remained unmatched. Germline CDR1 reads MGHDK; CDR2 reads SYGVNS. The CDR3 has 15 residues. For the CDR3, the DNA is TGTGCCAGCAGTGCAGACAGGGGACCTGGAAACACCATATATTTT. It is translated as CASSADRGPGNTIYF.

This clonotype has ten or more counts. This chain connects TRBV28 to TRBJ2-3; D is ambiguous. Between the trimmed V and J ends, which lost 2 bases and 6 bases, there was a span of 12 bases. CDR1 MDHEN and CDR2 SYDVKM come from the germline V gene. The CDR3 has 14 amino acids. CDR3 region: CASSLSSLMDTQYF. Here the CDR3 DNA reads TGTGCCAGCAGTTTAAGCTCCCTAATGGATACGCAGTATTTT.

In this sample, this clonotype turned up many times. This chain uses TRBV14 with TRBJ2-7; unclear D gene. Looked up from germline, CDR1 is SGHDN and CDR2 is FVKESK. The CDR3 is 13 amino acids. V was clipped by 2 bases and J by 2 bases, with 7 bases between them. CDR3 DNA: TGTGCCAGCAGCCAATCTCCCGCCTACGAGCAGTACTTC. It encodes CASSQSPAYEQYF.

About this clonotype: No conserved phenylalanine or tryptophan ends this CDR3, so it is likely a read error. The chain joins TRBV18 to TRBJ2-5; a weak D match, TRBD1 (6 bases). The germline V and J ends were trimmed by 0 bases and 5 bases, with 10 bases remaining between them. There are 14 residues in the CDR3. Germline-derived CDR1 and CDR2 are KGHSH and LQKENI. CDR3 in DNA: TGTGCCAGCTCACCACCTACAGGGTTGGAGACCCAGTACTAC. Protein product: CASSPPTGLETQYY.

This clonotype has more than one count but fewer than ten. The chain couples TRBV7-8 to TRBJ2-7; TRBD2 is a possible D gene (6 bases). V lost 2 bases and J lost 3, with 11 bases in between. Germline CDR1 and CDR2: SGHVS and FQNEAQ. The CDR3 loop spans 14 amino acids. The CDR3 DNA follows: TGTGCCAGCAGCTTAACCCTGGAGGGCTACGAGCAGTACTTC. It translates to CASSLTLEGYEQYF.

This clonotype was seen at least ten times. The J gene is TRBJ2-1, the V gene TRBV12-3 or TRBV12-4; 8 nucleotides match TRBD2. This CDR3 contains 15 residues. V gave up 6 bases and J gave up 5 bases; unmatched junction bases: 9. In DNA form, the CDR3 reads TGTGCCAGCAGCCGACTAGCGTTTGTGAACAATGAGCAGTTCTTC. Encoded protein: CASSRLAFVNNEQFF.

There are many counts of this clonotype. The DNA for the CDR3 is TGTGCCAGCAGTCCGACTAGCGCTGCGAACACCGGGGAGCTGTTTTTT. Protein: CASSPTSAANTGELFF. This chain links TRBV12-3 or TRBV12-4 with TRBJ2-2; TRBD2 agrees at 8 bases. The CDR3 is made up of 16 amino acids. V lost 5 bases, J lost 0 bases, and 5 bases stayed unmatched.

The V and J genes are TRBV12-3 or TRBV12-4 and TRBJ1-2, with TRBD1 matching 7 bases. The length of the CDR3 is 15 residues. V shed 3 bases, J shed 6 bases, and the junction held 10 bases outside the gene matches. DNA for the CDR3: TGTGCCAGCAGTTTGGCAGGGGGTTCGTTTCATGGCTACACCTTC. It codes for CASSLAGGSFHGYTF.

This clonotype was seen repeatedly, ten times or more. The chain carries TRBV27 and TRBJ2-7, with 8 bases matching TRBD1. The CDR3 has 15 amino acids. Losses at the gene ends were 4 bases for V and 3 bases for J; bases not matched to a gene: 8. Germline V gene sequence: CDR1 MNHEY, CDR2 SMNVEV (reference sequence). In nucleotides, the CDR3 is TGTGCCAGCAGTTCCTTAGACAGGGGACTCTACGAGCAGTACTTC. Amino acid sequence: CASSSLDRGLYEQYF.

This clonotype was observed many times. The rearrangement links TRBV20-1 to TRBJ2-1; 11 bases line up with TRBD2. Germline CDR1 and CDR2: DFQATT and SNEGSKA (reference sequence). J lost 9 bases, V lost 6 bases, and 13 bases had no gene match. The CDR3 is made up of 15 amino acids. This CDR3 is CSAIRLAGLRGEQFF. CDR3 sequence (DNA): TGCAGTGCAATCCGACTAGCGGGATTGAGGGGTGAGCAGTTCTTC.

This clonotype was seen ten or more times. The V gene is TRBV4-2, the J gene TRBJ2-7; TRBD2 matches at 7 bases. The CDR3 covers 17 residues. CDR1 LGHNA and CDR2 YNFKEQ come from the germline V gene. The trim removed 1 base at V and 3 bases at J, leaving 12 bases unmatched. CDR3 amino acids: CASSQGPLAVLLYEQYF. The CDR3 nucleotides read TGTGCCAGCAGCCAAGGGCCTCTAGCGGTCCTCCTCTACGAGCAGTACTTC.